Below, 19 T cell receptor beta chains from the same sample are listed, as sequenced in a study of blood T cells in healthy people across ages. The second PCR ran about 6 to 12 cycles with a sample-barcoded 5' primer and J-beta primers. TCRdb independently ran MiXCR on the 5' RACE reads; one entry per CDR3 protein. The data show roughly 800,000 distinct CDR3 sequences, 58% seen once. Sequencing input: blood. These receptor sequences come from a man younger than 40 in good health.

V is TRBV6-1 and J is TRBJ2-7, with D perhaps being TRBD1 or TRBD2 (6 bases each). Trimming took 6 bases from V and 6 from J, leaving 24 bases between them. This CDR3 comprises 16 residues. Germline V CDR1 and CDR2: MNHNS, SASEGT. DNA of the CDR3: TGTGCCAGCAGCCCGAAGGGGGGACCACCATCGCGCGAGCAGTACTTC. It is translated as CASSPKGGPPSREQYF.

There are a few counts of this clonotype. CDR3 protein: CASSSRQRSYEQYF. The DNA for the CDR3 is TGCGCCAGCAGCAGCCGACAGCGATCCTACGAGCAGTACTTC. The chain joins TRBV5-1 to TRBJ2-7; TRBD1 is a possible D gene (5 bases). The germline V and J ends were trimmed by 4 bases and 1 base, with 12 bases remaining between them. Germline assignment: CDR1 SGHRS and CDR2 YFSETQ. CDR3 length: 14 amino acids.

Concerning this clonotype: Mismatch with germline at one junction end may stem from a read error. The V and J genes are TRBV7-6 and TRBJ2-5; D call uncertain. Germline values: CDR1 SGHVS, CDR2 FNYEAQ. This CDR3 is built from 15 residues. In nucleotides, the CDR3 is TGTGCCAGCAGCTTCAACCCGGGTAACCAAGGGACCCAGTACTTC. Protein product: CASSFNPGNQGTQYF.

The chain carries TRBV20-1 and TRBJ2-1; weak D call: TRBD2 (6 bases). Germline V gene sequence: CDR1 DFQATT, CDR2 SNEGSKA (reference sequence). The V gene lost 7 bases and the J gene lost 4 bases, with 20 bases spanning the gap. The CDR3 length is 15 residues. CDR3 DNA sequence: TGCAGTGTTACCCGAAATAGCGGTCTATACAATGAGCAGTTCTTC. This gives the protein CSVTRNSGLYNEQFF.

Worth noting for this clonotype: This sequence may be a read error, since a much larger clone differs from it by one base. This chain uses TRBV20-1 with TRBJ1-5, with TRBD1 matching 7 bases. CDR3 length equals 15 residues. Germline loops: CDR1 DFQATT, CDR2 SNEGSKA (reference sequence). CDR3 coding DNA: TGCAGTGCTGGAGAGGGGACAGAGATCAATCAGCCCCAGCATTTT. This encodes CSAGEGTEINQPQHF.

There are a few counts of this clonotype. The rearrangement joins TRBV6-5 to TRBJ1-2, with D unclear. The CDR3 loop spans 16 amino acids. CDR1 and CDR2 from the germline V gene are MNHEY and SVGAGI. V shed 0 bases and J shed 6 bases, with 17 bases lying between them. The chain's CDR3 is CASSYSIGGQPDGYTF. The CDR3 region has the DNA TGTGCCAGCAGTTACTCTATAGGCGGGCAGCCGGATGGCTACACCTTC.

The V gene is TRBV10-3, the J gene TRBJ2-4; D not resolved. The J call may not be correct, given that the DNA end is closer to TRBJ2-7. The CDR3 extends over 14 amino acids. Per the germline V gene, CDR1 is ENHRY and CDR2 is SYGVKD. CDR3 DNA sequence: TGTGCCATCAGCTCGACACAAAGCTCCTACGAGCAGTACTTC. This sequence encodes CAISSTQSSYEQYF.

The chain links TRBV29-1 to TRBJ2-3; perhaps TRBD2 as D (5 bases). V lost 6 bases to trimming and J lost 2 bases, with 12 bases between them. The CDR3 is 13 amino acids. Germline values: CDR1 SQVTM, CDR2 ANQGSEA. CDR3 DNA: TGCAGCGTGGGCGCGGACTTCACAGATACGCAGTATTTT. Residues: CSVGADFTDTQYF.

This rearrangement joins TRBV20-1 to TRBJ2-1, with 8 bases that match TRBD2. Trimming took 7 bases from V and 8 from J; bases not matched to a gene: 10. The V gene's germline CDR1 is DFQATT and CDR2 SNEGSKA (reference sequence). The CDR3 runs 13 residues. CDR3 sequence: CSGTSGRGDEQFF. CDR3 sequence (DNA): TGCAGTGGGACCTCCGGGCGGGGGGATGAGCAGTTCTTC.

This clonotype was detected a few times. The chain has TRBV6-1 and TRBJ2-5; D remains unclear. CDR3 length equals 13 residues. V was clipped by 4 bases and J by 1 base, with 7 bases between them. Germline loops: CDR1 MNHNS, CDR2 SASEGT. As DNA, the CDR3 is TGTGCCAGCAGTGGGCAGATCCAAGAGACCCAGTACTTC. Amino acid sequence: CASSGQIQETQYF.

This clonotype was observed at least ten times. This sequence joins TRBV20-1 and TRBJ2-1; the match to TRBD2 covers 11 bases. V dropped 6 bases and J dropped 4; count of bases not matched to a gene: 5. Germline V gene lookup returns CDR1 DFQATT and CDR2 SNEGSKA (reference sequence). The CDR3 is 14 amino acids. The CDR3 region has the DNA TGCAGTGCAACGGGACTAGCGGTTTACAATGAGCAGTTCTTC. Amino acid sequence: CSATGLAVYNEQFF.

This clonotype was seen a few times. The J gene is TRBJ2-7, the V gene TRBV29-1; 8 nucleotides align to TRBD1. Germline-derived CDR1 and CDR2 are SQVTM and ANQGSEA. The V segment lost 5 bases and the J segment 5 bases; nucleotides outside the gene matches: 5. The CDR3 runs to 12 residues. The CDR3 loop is CSVLDRGHEQYF. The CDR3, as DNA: TGCAGCGTTTTAGACAGGGGCCACGAGCAGTACTTC.

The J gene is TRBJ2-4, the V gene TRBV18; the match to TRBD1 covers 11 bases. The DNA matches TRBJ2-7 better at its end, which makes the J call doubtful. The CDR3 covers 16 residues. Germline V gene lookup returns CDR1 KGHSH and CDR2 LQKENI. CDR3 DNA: TGTGCCAGCTCACCAAGGGACAGGGGGGCTACCTGCGAGCAGTACTTC. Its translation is CASSPRDRGATCEQYF.

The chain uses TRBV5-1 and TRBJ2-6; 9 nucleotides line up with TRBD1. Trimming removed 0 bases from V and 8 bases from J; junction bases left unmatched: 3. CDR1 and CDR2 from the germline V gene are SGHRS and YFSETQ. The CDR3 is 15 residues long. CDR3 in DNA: TGCGCCAGCAGCTTGGGGACAGGGGTGTCCAACGTCCTGACTTTC. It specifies CASSLGTGVSNVLTF.

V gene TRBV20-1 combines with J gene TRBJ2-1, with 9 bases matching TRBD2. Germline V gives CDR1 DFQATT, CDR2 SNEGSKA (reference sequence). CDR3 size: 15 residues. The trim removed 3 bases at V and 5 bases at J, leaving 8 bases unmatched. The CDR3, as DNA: TGCAGTGCTAGCGACAGCGGGAGGATCAACAATGAGCAGTTCTTC. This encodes CSASDSGRINNEQFF.

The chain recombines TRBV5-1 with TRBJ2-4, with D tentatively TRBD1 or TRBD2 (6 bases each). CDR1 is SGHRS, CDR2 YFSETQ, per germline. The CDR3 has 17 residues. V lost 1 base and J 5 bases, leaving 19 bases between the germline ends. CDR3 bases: TGCGCCAGCAGCTTGAGGGGGGCCGGGACTTACGAAAACATTCAGTACTTC. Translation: CASSLRGAGTYENIQYF.

The CDR3 nucleotides are TGCAGTGCCACGGAGGGCAATCAGCCCCAGCATTTT. Translating gives CSATEGNQPQHF. The chain carries TRBV20-1 and TRBJ1-5; D not certain. This CDR3 contains 12 residues. The V end lost 6 bases, the J end lost 2 bases, and 8 bases lay between the germline ends. Germline assignment: CDR1 DFQATT and CDR2 SNEGSKA (reference sequence).

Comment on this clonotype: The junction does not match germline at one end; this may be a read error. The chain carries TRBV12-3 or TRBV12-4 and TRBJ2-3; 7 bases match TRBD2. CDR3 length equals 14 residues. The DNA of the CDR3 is TGTGCCATCCATGTCGGGGGGACCGGAGATACGGAGTATTTT. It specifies CAIHVGGTGDTEYF.

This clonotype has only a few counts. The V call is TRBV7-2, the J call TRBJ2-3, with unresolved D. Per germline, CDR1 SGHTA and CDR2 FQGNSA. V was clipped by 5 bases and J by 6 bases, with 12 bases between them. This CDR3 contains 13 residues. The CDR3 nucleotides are TGTGCCAGCAGCCTCGGACGTGATGATACGCAGTATTTT. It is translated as CASSLGRDDTQYF.